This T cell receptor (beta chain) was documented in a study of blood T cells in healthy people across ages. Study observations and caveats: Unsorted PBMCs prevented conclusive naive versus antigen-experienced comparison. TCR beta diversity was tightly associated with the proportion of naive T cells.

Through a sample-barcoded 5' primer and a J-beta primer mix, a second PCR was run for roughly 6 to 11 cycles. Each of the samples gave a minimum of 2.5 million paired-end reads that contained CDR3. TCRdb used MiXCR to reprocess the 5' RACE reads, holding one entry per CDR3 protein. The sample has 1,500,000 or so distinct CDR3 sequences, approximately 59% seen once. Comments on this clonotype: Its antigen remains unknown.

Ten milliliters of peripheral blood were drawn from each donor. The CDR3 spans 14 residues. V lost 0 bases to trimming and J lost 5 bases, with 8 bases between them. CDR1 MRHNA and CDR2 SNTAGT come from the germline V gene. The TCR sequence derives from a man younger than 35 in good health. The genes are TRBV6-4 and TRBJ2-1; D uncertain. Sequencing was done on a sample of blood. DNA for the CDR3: TGTGCCAGCAGTGACTCAATAGAGAACAATGAGCAGTTCTTC. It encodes CASSDSIENNEQFF.